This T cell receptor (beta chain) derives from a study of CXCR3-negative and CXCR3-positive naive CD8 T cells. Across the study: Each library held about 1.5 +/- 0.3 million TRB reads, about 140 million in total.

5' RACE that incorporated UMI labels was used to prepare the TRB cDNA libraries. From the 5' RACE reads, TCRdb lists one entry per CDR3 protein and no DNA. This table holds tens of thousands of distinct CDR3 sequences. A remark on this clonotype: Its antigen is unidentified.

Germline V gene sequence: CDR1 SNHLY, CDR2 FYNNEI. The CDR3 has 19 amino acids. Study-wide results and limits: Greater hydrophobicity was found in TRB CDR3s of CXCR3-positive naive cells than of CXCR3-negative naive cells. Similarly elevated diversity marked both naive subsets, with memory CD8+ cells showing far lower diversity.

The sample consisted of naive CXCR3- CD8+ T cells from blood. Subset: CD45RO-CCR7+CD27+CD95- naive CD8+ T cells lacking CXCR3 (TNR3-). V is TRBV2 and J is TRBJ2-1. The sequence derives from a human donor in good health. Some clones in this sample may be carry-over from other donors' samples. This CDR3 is CASSEATFSLENPYNEQFF.